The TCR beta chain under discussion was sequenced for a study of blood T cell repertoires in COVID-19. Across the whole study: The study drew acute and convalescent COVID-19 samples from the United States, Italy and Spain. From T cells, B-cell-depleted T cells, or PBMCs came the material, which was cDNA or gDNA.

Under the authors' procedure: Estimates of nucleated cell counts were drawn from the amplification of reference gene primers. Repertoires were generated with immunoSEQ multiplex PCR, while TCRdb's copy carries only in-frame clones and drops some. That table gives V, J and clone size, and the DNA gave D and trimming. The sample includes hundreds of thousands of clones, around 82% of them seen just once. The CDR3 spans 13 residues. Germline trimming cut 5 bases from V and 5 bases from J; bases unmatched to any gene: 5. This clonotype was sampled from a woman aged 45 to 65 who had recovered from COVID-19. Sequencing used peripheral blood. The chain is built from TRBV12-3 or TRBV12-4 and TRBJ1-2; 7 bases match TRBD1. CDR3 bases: TGTGCCAGCAGTCGGACAGGCGAATATGGCTACACCTTC. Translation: CASSRTGEYGYTF.